This T cell receptor beta chain was recovered during a study of blood T cells in healthy people across ages. Study-wide results and caveats: Correlation between TCR beta diversity and naive T cell percentage was strong. Leaving the PBMCs unsorted stopped any conclusive comparison of naive versus antigen-experienced cells.

V shed 5 bases and J shed 8 bases, with 18 bases lying between them. Germline V gene data show CDR1 as MNHEY and CDR2 as SVGAGI. The CDR3 spans 14 residues. Details on this clonotype: Its cognate antigen is unknown.

Each sample yielded at least 7 million isolated PBMCs. Sample-barcoded 5' priming and a J-beta primer mix drove a second PCR of roughly 6 to 12 cycles. TCRdb independently ran MiXCR on the 5' RACE reads; one entry per CDR3 protein. The repertoire holds roughly 1.4 million distinct CDR3 sequences, with roughly 64% as singletons. The J gene is TRBJ1-2, the V gene TRBV6-5; D remains ambiguous. What was sequenced was blood. The sequence derives from a man in his late teens or twenties in good health. In DNA, the CDR3 is TGTGCCAGCAGTGACCAAGGTCGCGCCGGAGGCTACACCTTC. Amino acids: CASSDQGRAGGYTF.